These 13 T cell receptor beta chains were sequenced from one sample in a study of spatial heterogeneity in lung cancer. Their recognized antigens are unknown. TCRdb re-called the 5' RACE reads through MiXCR, storing one row per CDR3 protein. The data show around 11,000 distinct CDR3 sequences, approximately 7.5% seen once. Indicated time point: sample taken at primary tumor resection. Regarding the study as a whole: Expanded intratumoral alpha and beta TCR counts tracked tumor mutation counts.

This material consisted of lung tumor tissue, taken at surgery. The receptors derive from a female donor with early-stage non-small cell lung cancer.

This clonotype showed up many times. This beta chain came through as a stray read in a library set up for alpha chains, and its size says little. The genes are TRBV7-9 and TRBJ2-5; tentatively, D is TRBD1 (6 bases). Germline V CDR1 and CDR2: SEHNR, FQNEAQ (reference sequence). V was cut by 5 bases and J by 0 bases, with 10 bases left in between. CDR3 length: 14 amino acids. CDR3 protein: CASSPRDNQETQYF. The CDR3 nucleotides are TGTGCCAGCAGCCCAAGGGACAACCAAGAGACCCAGTACTTC.

This clonotype occurred many times. This beta chain is a stray sequence in a library constructed for alpha chains; its clone size is not meaningful. The rearrangement joins TRBV9 to TRBJ2-7, with D unresolved. The CDR3 totals 14 residues. V lost 0 bases and J lost 0, with 7 bases in between. Germline CDR1 reads SGDLS; CDR2 reads YYNGEE. CDR3 DNA: TGTGCCAGCAGCGTAGGGGCCACCTCCTACGAGCAGTACTTC. Translating gives CASSVGATSYEQYF.

This clonotype was counted many times. The library was prepared for alpha chains; this beta chain is a stray read, so its frequency means little. V and J are TRBV6-2 or TRBV6-3 and TRBJ2-1; tentatively, D is TRBD2 (5 bases). Trimming cost V 8 bases and J 3 bases, with 11 bases left between them. Germline V CDR1 and CDR2: MNHEY, SVGEGT. CDR3 length equals 13 residues. The CDR3 DNA sequence: TGTGCCAGCGGTCTAGAGGGCTACAATGAGCAGTTCTTC. Its protein product is CASGLEGYNEQFF.

At least ten counts were recorded for this clonotype. The size of this beta chain means little, since it is a stray read in a library made for alpha chains. The chain couples TRBV5-1 to TRBJ2-1; D perhaps matches TRBD2 (5 bases). The CDR3 runs to 16 residues. Trimming removed 6 bases at V and 5 bases at J, with 21 bases between. Per germline, CDR1 SGHRS and CDR2 YFSETQ. This CDR3 reads CASKASSPAPHNEQFF. The DNA of the CDR3 is TGCGCCAGCAAGGCTAGCAGCCCAGCTCCCCACAATGAGCAGTTCTTC.

This clonotype was seen many times. This beta chain is a stray read from a library made for alpha chains; its abundance is not meaningful. The V and J genes are TRBV11-2 and TRBJ1-2, with a tentative D call TRBD1 (5 bases). From germline, CDR1 is SGHAT and CDR2 FQNNGV. Trimming pared 3 bases from V and 8 bases from J, leaving 13 bases between. The CDR3 sequence is 13 residues long. CDR3 region: CASSFAGARGYTF. The CDR3 DNA follows: TGTGCCAGCAGCTTTGCCGGGGCGCGGGGCTACACCTTC.

Points on this clonotype: This beta chain turned up in a library designed for alpha chains; as an off-target read, its abundance says little. The gene calls are TRBV20-1 and TRBJ1-4, with D tentatively TRBD1 (6 bases). The ends were cut back, 6 bases at V and 6 bases at J, with 17 bases in the middle. Germline assignment: CDR1 DFQATT and CDR2 SNEGSKA (reference sequence). The CDR3 extends over 14 amino acids. The CDR3 sequence is CSAVPGTTYEKLFF. As DNA, the CDR3 is TGCAGTGCAGTACCCGGGACAACCTATGAAAAACTGTTTTTT.

As for this clonotype: Within a library made for alpha chains, this beta chain is off target, and its count is uninformative. The genes are TRBV2 and TRBJ1-4; D might be TRBD1 (5 bases). V dropped 4 bases and J dropped 4 bases, with 10 bases sitting between them. The CDR3 is 14 amino acids. Germline V lookup: CDR1 SNHLY, CDR2 FYNNEI. The CDR3: CASSVRGNNEKLFF. As DNA, the CDR3 is TGTGCCAGCAGTGTAAGGGGAAATAATGAAAAACTGTTTTTT.

To note about this clonotype: This beta chain turned up in a library designed for alpha chains; as an off-target read, its abundance says little. The V call is TRBV6-1, the J call TRBJ2-1; 7 bases map to TRBD2. The CDR3 has 15 residues. CDR1 and CDR2 (germline): MNHNS, SASEGT. Germline trimming cut 7 bases from V and 0 bases from J; bases unmatched to any gene: 6. In DNA form, the CDR3 reads TGTGCCAGCAAGGCGGGAGTCGGCTCCTACAATGAGCAGTTCTTC. Residues: CASKAGVGSYNEQFF.

This clonotype is medium-sized by share. The library was designed around alpha chains, so this beta chain is a stray read whose abundance carries little weight. The gene calls are TRBV12-3 or TRBV12-4 and TRBJ1-6, with a weak D call TRBD1 (5 bases). The CDR3 sequence is 16 residues long. Trimming cost V 7 bases and J 9 bases, with 22 bases left between them. The CDR3 region has the DNA TGTGCCAGCACAATCCGGGTGGGGCAAGCGAGTTCACCCCTCCACTTT. This codes for CASTIRVGQASSPLHF.

This clonotype was seen ten or more times. This beta chain represents an off-target read in a library built for alpha chains; its size is of limited meaning. The chain employs TRBV7-9 and TRBJ2-7; 8 nucleotides line up with TRBD1. The germline V gene encodes CDR1 SEHNR and CDR2 FQNEAQ (reference sequence). The CDR3 spans 16 residues. Trimming at V came to 1 base and at J to 3 bases, leaving 8 bases not matched to a gene. This CDR3 reads CASSLVVGQGFYEQYF. The CDR3 bases are TGTGCCAGCAGCTTAGTTGTCGGACAGGGCTTCTACGAGCAGTACTTC.

This clonotype was counted at least ten times. Since the library was made to target alpha chains, this beta chain is a stray read and its abundance is not meaningful. The CDR3 is CSARAPKGDIGETQYF. In DNA form, the CDR3 reads TGCAGTGCTAGAGCCCCAAAGGGGGACATAGGAGAGACCCAGTACTTC. This sequence joins TRBV20-1 and TRBJ2-5, with D possibly being TRBD1 (6 bases). The CDR3 length is 16 residues. Germline V CDR1 and CDR2: DFQATT, SNEGSKA (reference sequence). V dropped 1 base and J dropped 4 bases, with 19 bases sitting between them.

This clonotype was counted many times. This beta chain turned up in a library designed for alpha chains; as an off-target read, its abundance says little. The V call is TRBV7-2, the J call TRBJ1-5; D remains unclear. The germline CDR1 and CDR2 sequences are SGHTA and FQGNSA. V was cut by 7 bases and J by 2 bases, with 15 bases left in between. CDR3 length: 15 amino acids. The CDR3: CASTISGIGNQPQHF. The CDR3 nucleotides are TGTGCCAGCACCATATCCGGAATAGGCAATCAGCCCCAGCATTTT.

This clonotype was seen ten or more times. A library made for alpha chains picked up this beta chain off target, so its size means little. The chain couples TRBV7-8 to TRBJ2-7; 8 bases agree with TRBD1. The germline V gene has CDR1 SGHVS and CDR2 FQNEAQ. Trimming cost V 6 bases and J 2 bases; bases outside gene matches: 3. The CDR3 spans 13 residues. CDR3: CASSEGQAYEQYF. CDR3 sequence (DNA): TGTGCCAGCAGTGAGGGACAGGCCTACGAGCAGTACTTC.